This TCR beta chain was identified during a study of cytomegalovirus exposure and HLA in healthy donors. Overall study: The same platform used for the 600 to 750 first-cohort repertoires was also used for the 120 validation repertoires, as a later analysis reported.

Study-level results: Many donors shared some public TCRs, even though most TCR sequences were rare.

Germline V CDR1 and CDR2: SGHTA, FQGNSA. V gave up 7 bases and J gave up 0 bases, with 9 bases separating them. The CDR3 covers 13 residues. On this clone itself: Antigen: not known.

Profiling relied on immunoSEQ multiplex PCR, and the TCRdb table lists in-frame clones only, not all of them. The profile covers under 150,000 clones, with approximately 87% appearing a single time and roughly 3% taken by the ten largest. This sequence was found in a man between 18 and 29 years old in good health and CMV-seronegative. This sequence joins TRBV7-2 and TRBJ1-1; no reliable D call. Sequencing input: PBMCs. CDR3 sequence (DNA): TGTGCCAGCAAGCGGAATATGAACACTGAAGCTTTCTTT. Protein sequence: CASKRNMNTEAFF.